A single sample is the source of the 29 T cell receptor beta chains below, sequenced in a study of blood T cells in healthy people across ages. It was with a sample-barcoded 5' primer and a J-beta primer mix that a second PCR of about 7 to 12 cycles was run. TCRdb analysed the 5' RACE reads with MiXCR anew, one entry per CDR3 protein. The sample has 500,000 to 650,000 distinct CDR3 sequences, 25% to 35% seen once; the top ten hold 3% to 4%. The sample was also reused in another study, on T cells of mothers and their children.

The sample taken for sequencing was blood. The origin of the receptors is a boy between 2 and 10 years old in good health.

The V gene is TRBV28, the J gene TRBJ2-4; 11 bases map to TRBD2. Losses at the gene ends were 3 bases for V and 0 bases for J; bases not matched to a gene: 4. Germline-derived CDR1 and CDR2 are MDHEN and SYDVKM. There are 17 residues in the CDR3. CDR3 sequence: CASSFGTSGLAKNIQYF. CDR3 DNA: TGTGCCAGCAGTTTTGGGACTAGCGGTCTAGCCAAAAACATTCAGTACTTC.

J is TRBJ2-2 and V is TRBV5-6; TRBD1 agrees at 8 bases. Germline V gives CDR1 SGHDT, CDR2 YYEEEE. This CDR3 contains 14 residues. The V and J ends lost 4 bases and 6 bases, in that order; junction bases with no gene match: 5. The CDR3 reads CASSHWTGPGELFF. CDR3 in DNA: TGTGCCAGCAGCCACTGGACAGGGCCCGGGGAGCTGTTTTTT.

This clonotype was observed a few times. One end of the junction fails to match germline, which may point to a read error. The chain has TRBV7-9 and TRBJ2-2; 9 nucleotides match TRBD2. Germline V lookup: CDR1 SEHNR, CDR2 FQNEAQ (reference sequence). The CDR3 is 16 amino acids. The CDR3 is CVSQTGTSRDTGELFF. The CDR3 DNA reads TGTGTCAGCCAGACGGGGACTAGCCGCGACACTGGGGAGCTGTTTTTT.

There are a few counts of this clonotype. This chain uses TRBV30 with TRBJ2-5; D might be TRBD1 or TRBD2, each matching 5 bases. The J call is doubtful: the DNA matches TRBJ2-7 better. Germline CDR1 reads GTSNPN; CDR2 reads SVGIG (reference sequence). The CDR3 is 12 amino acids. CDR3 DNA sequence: TGTGCCTGGAGTCGGGGACGCGACGAGCAGTACTTC. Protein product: CAWSRGRDEQYF.

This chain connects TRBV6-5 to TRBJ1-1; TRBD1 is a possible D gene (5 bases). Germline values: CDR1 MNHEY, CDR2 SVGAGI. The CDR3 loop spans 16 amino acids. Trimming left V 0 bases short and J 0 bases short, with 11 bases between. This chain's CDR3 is CASSYSQGPMNTEAFF. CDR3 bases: TGTGCCAGCAGTTACTCGCAGGGTCCGATGAACACTGAAGCTTTCTTT.

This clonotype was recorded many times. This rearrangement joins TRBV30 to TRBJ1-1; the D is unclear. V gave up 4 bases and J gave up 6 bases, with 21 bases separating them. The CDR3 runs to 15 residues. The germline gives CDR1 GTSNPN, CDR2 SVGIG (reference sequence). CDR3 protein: CAWNAPQVGIAEAFF. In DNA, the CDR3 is TGTGCCTGGAATGCACCTCAGGTTGGGATCGCTGAAGCTTTCTTT.

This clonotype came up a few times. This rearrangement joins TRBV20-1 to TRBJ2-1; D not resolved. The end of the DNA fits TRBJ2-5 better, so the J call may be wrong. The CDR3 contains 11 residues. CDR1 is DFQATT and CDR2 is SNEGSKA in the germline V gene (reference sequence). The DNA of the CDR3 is TGCAGTGCTAGAGAGGGGGAGACCCAGTACTTC. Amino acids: CSAREGETQYF.

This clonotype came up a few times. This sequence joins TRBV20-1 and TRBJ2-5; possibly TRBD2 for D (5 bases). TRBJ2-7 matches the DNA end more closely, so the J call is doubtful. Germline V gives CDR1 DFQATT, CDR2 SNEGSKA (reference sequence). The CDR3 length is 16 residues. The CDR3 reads CSARGFLAIGPYEQYF. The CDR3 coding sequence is TGCAGTGCTAGGGGCTTCCTAGCTATAGGCCCCTACGAGCAGTACTTC.

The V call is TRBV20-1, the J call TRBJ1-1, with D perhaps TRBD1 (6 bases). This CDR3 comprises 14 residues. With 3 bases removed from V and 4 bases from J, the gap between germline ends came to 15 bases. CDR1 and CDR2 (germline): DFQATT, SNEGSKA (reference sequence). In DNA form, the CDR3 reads TGCAGTGCTAGTACAGGGATGGAAAGCACTGAAGCTTTCTTT. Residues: CSASTGMESTEAFF.

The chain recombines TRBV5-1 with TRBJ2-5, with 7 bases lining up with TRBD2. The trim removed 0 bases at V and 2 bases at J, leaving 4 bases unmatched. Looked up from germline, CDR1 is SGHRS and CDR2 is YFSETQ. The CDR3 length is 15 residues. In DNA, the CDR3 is TGCGCCAGCAGCTTGGTGGGGGGGGATCAAGAGACCCAGTACTTC. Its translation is CASSLVGGDQETQYF. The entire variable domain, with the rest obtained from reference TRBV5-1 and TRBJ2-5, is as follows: KAGVTQTPRYLIKTRGQQVTLSCSPISGHRSVSWYQQTPGQGLQFLFEYFSETQRNKGNFPGRFSGRQFSNSRSEMNVSTLELGDSALYLCASSLVGGDQETQYFGPGTRLLVL.

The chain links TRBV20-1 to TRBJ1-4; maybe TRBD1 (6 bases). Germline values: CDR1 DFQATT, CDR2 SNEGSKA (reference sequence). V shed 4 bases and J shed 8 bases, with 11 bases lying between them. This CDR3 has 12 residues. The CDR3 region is CSATQGGEKLFF. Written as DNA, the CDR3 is TGCAGTGCTACACAGGGAGGAGAAAAACTGTTTTTT.

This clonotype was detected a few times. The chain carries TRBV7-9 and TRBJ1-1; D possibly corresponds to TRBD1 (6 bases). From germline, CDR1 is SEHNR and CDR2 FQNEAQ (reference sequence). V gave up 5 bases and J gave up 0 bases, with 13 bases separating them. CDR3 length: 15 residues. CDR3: CASSRPGAMNTEAFF. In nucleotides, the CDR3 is TGTGCCAGCAGCCGCCCGGGGGCCATGAACACTGAAGCTTTCTTT.

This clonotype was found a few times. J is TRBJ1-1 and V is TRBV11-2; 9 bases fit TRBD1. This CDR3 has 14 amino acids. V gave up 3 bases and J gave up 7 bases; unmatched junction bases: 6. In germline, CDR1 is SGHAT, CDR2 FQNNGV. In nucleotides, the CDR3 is TGTGCCAGCAGCTTCAAACAGGGGGCAGTTGAAGCTTTCTTT. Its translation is CASSFKQGAVEAFF.

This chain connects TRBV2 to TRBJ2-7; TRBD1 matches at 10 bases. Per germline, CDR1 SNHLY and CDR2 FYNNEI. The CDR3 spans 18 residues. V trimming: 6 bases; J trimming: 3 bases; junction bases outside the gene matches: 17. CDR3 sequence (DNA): TGTGCCAGCAGCGCGACCGGGACAGGGGCGCTCGGGCGCTACGAGCAGTACTTC. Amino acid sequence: CASSATGTGALGRYEQYF.

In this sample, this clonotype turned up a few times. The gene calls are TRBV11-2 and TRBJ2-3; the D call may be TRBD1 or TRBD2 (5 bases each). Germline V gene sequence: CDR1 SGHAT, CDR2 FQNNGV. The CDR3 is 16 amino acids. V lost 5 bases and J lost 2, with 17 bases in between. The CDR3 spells CASSKSRKGTTDTQYF. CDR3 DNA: TGTGCCAGCAGCAAGTCGCGAAAAGGGACCACAGATACGCAGTATTTT.

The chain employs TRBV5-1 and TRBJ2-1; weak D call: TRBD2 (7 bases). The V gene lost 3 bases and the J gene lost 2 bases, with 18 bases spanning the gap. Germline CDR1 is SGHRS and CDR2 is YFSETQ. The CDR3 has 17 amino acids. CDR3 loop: CASSSRRGGRPYNEQFF. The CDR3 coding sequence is TGCGCCAGCAGCTCCCGTAGGGGGGGGAGGCCCTACAATGAGCAGTTCTTC.

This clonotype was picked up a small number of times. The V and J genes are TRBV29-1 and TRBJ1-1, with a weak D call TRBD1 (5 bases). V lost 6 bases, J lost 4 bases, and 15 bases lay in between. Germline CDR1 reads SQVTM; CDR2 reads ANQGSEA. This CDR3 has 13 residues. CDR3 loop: CSVAGTLGTEAFF. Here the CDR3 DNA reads TGCAGCGTCGCCGGGACCCTGGGCACTGAAGCTTTCTTT. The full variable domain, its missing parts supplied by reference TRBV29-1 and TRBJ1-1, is SAVISQKPSRDICQRGTSLTIQCQVDSQVTMMFWYRQQPGQSLTLIATANQGSEATYESGFVIDKFPISRPNLTFSTLTVSNMSPEDSSIYLCSVAGTLGTEAFFGQGTRLTVV.

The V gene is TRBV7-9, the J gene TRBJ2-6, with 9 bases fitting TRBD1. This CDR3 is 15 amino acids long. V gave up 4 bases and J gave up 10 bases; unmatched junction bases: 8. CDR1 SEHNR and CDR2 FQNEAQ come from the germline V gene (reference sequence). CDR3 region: CASSSRSDRGNVLTF. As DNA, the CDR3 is TGTGCCAGCAGCTCTCGGTCGGACAGGGGAAACGTCCTGACTTTC.

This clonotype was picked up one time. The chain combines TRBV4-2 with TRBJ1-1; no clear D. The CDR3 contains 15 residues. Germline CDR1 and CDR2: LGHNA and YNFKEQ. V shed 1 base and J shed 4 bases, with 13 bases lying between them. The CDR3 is CASSQGGAGSTEAFF. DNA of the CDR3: TGTGCCAGCAGCCAAGGGGGAGCGGGGAGCACTGAAGCTTTCTTT.

The CDR3 sequence: CASSYQGGLGGYTF. The CDR3 region has the DNA TGTGCCAGCAGTTACCAGGGGGGTTTAGGCGGCTACACCTTC. The rearrangement links TRBV6-5 to TRBJ1-2; 7 nucleotides line up with TRBD1. Germline V CDR1 and CDR2: MNHEY, SVGAGI. The V segment lost 2 bases and the J segment 8 bases; nucleotides outside the gene matches: 8. The CDR3 covers 14 residues.

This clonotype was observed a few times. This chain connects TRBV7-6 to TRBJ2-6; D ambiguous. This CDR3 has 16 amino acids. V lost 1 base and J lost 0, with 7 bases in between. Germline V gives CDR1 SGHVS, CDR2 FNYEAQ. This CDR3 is CASSLVDGSGANVLTF. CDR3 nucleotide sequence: TGTGCCAGCAGCTTAGTAGACGGCTCTGGGGCCAACGTCCTGACTTTC. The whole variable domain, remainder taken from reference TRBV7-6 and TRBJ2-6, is GAGVSQSPRYKVTKRGQDVALRCDPISGHVSLYWYRQALGQGPEFLTYFNYEAQQDKSGLPNDRFSAERPEGSISTLTIQRTEQRDSAMYRCASSLVDGSGANVLTFGAGSRLTVL.

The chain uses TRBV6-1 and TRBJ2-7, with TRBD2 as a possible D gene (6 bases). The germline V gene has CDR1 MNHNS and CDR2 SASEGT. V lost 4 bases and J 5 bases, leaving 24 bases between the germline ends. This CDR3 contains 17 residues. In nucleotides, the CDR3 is TGTGCCAGCAGTGGCCCGGTTGGGAGACTAGGCGGGAACGAGCAGTACTTC. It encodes CASSGPVGRLGGNEQYF.

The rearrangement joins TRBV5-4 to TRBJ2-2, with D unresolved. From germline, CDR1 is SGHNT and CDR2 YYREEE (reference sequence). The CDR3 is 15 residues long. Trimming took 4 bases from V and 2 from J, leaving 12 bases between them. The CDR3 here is CASSEPDGNTGELFF. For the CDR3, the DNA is TGTGCCAGCAGCGAACCAGACGGCAACACCGGGGAGCTGTTTTTT.

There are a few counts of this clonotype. The CDR3 protein is CASSQVRGDNSPLHF. The CDR3 DNA sequence: TGTGCCAGCAGCCAAGTAAGGGGAGATAATTCACCCCTCCACTTT. The chain carries TRBV3-1 and TRBJ1-6; a possible D gene is TRBD1 (5 bases). Germline lookup yields CDR1 LGHDT and CDR2 YNNKEL (reference sequence). The CDR3 contains 15 residues. The germline V and J ends were trimmed by 1 base and 5 bases, with 9 bases remaining between them.

The CDR3 bases are TGCGCCAGCAGCCAAGATTGGGGGTTCGACTATGGCTACACCTTC. This sequence encodes CASSQDWGFDYGYTF. The rearrangement uses TRBV4-3 and TRBJ1-2, with D perhaps TRBD1 (5 bases). With 0 bases removed from V and 3 bases from J, the gap between germline ends came to 11 bases. The CDR3 contains 15 residues. Germline V gene data show CDR1 as LGHNA and CDR2 as YSLEER.

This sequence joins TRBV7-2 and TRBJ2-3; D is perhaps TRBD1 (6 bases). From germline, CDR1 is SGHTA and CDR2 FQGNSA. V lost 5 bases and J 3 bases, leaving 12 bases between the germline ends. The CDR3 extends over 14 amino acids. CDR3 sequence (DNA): TGTGCCAGCAGCGAGGCCAGGGGTACAGATACGCAGTATTTT. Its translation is CASSEARGTDTQYF.

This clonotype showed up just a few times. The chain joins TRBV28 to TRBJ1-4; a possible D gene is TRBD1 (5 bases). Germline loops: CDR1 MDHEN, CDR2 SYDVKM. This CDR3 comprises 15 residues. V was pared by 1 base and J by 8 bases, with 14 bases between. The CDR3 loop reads CASSLSQGLGEKLFF. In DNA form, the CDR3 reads TGTGCCAGCAGTTTATCGCAGGGCTTGGGCGAAAAACTGTTTTTT.

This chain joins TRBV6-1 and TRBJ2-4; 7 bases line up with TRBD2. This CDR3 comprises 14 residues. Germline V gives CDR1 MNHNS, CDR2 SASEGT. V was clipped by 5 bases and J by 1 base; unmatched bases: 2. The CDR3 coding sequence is TGTGCCAGCAGTCCCGGGAGGGCCAAAAACATTCAGTACTTC. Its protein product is CASSPGRAKNIQYF.

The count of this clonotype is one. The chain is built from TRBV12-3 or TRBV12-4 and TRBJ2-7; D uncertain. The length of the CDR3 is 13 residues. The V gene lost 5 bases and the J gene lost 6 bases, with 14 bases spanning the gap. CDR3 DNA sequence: TGTGCCAGCAGTGACGGACCTGCTAGCGAGCAGTACTTC. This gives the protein CASSDGPASEQYF.